This TCR beta chain originates from a study of Ad26.COV2.S vaccination and SARS-CoV-2 variants (dated by TCRdb to the early 2020s). With regard to the full study: Vaccine-arm donors were drawn from COV1001, a multicentre, randomized, double-blind, placebo-controlled phase I-IIa trial of Ad26.COV2.S in healthy adults. Ad26.COV2.S was administered intramuscularly at a dose of 5x10^10 or 1x10^11 viral particles, either as one shot or as two shots given 56 days apart. A total of some 30 samples were included in the TCR-sequenced set, comprising 19 Ad26.COV2.S vaccine recipients, 5 placebo recipients and 8 SARS-CoV-2 convalescent individuals. Sequencing of the TCRbeta repertoire served to evaluate the specificity and breadth of SARS-CoV-2-reactive T cell receptors following Ad26.COV2.S vaccination. Trial participants were randomized into five groups of five: low-dose or high-dose Ad26.COV2.S given once or twice, or placebo on both occasions. Blinding of investigators to trial group allocation was maintained during experiments and outcome assessment. Points the paper makes about the study in general: After vaccination, substantial breadth of spike-specific CD8+ and CD4+ T cell responses was reported. Comparable non-spike TCR breadth was observed between vaccine and placebo recipients, consistent with only spike being contained in the vaccine. According to the authors, total T cell responses may have been underestimated by the TCR breadth and depth analyses. Ad26.COV2.S recipients had higher spike-specific TCR breadth than placebo recipients (P = 0.0014). The study was not powered for comparison of responses between vaccine doses or regimens.

Trimming removed 2 bases from V and 0 bases from J, leaving 12 bases between the germline ends. The CDR3 holds 16 amino acids from the cysteine to the phenylalanine. CDR3 DNA is the only sequence kept; it has 48 bases, read in frame from the first base. Via the germline V gene (reference sequence), CDR1 is SGHNT and CDR2 YYREEE. The treatment or condition label of this sample denotes: roughly 20 received Ad26.COV2.S at low or high dose, single or two shots; several received placebo; per-sample allocation not given. For vaccine and placebo recipients, the sequenced repertoires came from samples collected on day 63 after the first injection. Cohort 1b enrolled some 25 adults aged 18-55 years at a single site in Boston, USA, between 29 July and 7 August 2020. As a vaccine, Ad26.COV2.S was a replication-incompetent adenovirus type 26 vector that expressed a prefusion-stabilized SARS-CoV-2 spike protein derived from the original Wuhan strain.

A word on this clone: The clone's antigen remains unknown. No base-level quality is on record; no much larger clone is a single base apart.

TCRbeta CDR3 regions were sequenced with the immunoSEQ Assay. After extraction, genomic DNA underwent amplification by bias-controlled multiplex PCR, followed by high-throughput sequencing. As for the original processing: To quantify the absolute abundance of each unique TCRbeta CDR3 region, sequences were collapsed and filtered. T cell fraction was estimated by normalizing TCRbeta template counts to usable DNA, which was measured by amplifying reference genes present in all nucleated cells. Repertoire TCRs were annotated as SARS-CoV-2-specific when V gene, CDR3 amino acid sequence and J gene were exactly matched to a known reactive TCR set. The reference SARS-CoV-2 TCR set was obtained from MIRA and was filtered for enrichment in COVID-19-positive ImmuneCODE repertoires, whereby public or cross-reactive TCRs were removed. Based on the MIRA antigens, annotated TCRs were further analysed at the level of specific ORF or position within ORF. Depth was the summed frequency of annotated unique rearrangements, while breadth was defined as annotated unique rearrangements over total unique productive rearrangements. Group comparisons of TCR breadth used two-sided Wilcoxon rank-sum tests. TCRdb's version of the immuneACCESS table is confined to in-frame rearrangements and falls short of the full clone set. An unresolved V gene accounts for under half of the shortfall where checked; the remainder is of unknown origin. Clone size and V and J calls were adopted from that table, with D and trimming inferred from the DNA. Across this sample there are about 680,000 clones, with roughly 90% seen only once. About 1.5% of the sample belongs to the ten largest clones.

The starting material was peripheral blood, obtained in a trial of Ad26.COV2.S vaccine versus placebo. This TCR was recovered from a person between 18 and 65 years old who received the Ad26.COV2.S COVID-19 vaccine or a placebo. The chain links TRBV5-4 with TRBJ1-3, and the D gene may be TRBD1, 5 bases matching. The DNA sequence reads TGTGCCAGCAGCTTCTGGGACCCTTACTCTGGAAACACCATATATTTT. Its protein is CASSFWDPYSGNTIYF.